This T cell receptor (beta chain) was identified in a study of vaccination and CD4 T cells after COVID-19. Study-level information: Participants, all vaccine recipients, received two doses of either BNT162b2 or mRNA-1273. Stimuli were overlapping spike peptide pools of SARS-CoV-2 and three common cold coronaviruses (HCoV-NL63, HCoV-OC43, HCoV-229E). The control cultures got either a CEFX pool, an HIV-1 Nef pool, or no peptide at all. Whole-study findings and limits: Convalescent patients' median share of reactive clones seen only post-vaccination was 85% to 90%.

Comments on this clonotype: The antigen remains undetermined.

The treatment here: approximately 10-day PBMC culture with coronavirus spike peptide pools or control peptides (ViraFEST assay). Germline V gives CDR1 SEHNR, CDR2 FQNEAQ (reference sequence). The CDR3 sequence is 16 residues long. The V end was cut by 5 bases, the J end by 0 bases, with 14 bases between. Cultured CD4+ T-cell DNA underwent Oncomine TCR Beta short-read sequencing. From the PCR reads, TCRdb called clonotypes with MiXCR, one entry per CDR3 protein. Altogether approximately 12,000 distinct CDR3 sequences are present, roughly 80% being singletons, with the ten largest covering around 10%. The source material was CD4+ T cells from blood, cultured in vitro. The chain has TRBV7-9 and TRBJ2-1, with D maybe TRBD2 (5 bases). The TCR comes from a human donor who had recovered from COVID-19. CDR3 DNA: TGTGCCAGCAGCCGAGCAGGAGGAGACTCCTACAATGAGCAGTTCTTC. Encoded protein: CASSRAGGDSYNEQFF.